This TCR beta chain was obtained from a study of T cells in Graves' hyperthyroidism and ophthalmopathy. General study points: Researchers report that a 13 V-J model separated ophthalmopathy from stable hyperthyroidism.

This clonotype showed up many times. Its antigen is not known. Patients aged 18 to 65 with hyperthyroidism were newly diagnosed, with duration under 2 months. Criteria for exclusion of patients were uncontrolled infection, other autoimmune disease, pregnancy or lactation. The authors obtained PBMCs from 10 ml of fresh peripheral blood. The CDR3 regions of TCR beta were amplified from RNA transcripts. The TCR CDR3 was amplified in a first-round RT-PCR using the HTBI primer set. Each CDR3 protein is one row after TCRdb ran MiXCR on the multiplex PCR reads. The data contain roughly 420,000 distinct CDR3 sequences, about 15% of them singletons. Per germline, CDR1 SGHAT and CDR2 FQNNGV. V shed 5 bases and J shed 10 bases, with 8 bases lying between them. The CDR3 runs 11 residues.

This chain joins TRBV11-2 and TRBJ1-4, with D maybe TRBD1 (5 bases). Input material: blood. The clonotype comes from a woman aged 18-30 years with Graves' hyperthyroidism. The CDR3 region is CASSGGGKLFF. Here the CDR3 DNA reads TGTGCCAGCAGCGGGGGGGGAAAACTGTTTTTT. The full variable domain, with the rest looked up from reference TRBV11-2 and TRBJ1-4, is EAGVAQSPRYKIIEKRQSVAFWCNPISGHATLYWYQQILGQGPKLLIQFQNNGVVDDSQLPKDRFSAERLKGVDSTLKIQPAKLEDSAVYLCASSGGGKLFFGSGTQLSVL.